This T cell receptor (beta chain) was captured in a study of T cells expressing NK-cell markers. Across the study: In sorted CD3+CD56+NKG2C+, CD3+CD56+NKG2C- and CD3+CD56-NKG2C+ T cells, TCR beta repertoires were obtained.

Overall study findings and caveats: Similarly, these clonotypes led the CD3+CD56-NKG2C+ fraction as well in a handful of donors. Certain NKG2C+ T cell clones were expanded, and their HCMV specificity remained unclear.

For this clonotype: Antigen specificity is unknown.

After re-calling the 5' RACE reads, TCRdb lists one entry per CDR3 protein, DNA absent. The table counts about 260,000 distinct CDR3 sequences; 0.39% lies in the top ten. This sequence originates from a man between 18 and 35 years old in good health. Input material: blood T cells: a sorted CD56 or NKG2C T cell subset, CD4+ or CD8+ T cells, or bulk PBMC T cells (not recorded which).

CDR3: CASSRTGTEQFF. The chain combines TRBV12-3 or TRBV12-4 with TRBJ2-1; TCRdb's D call of TRBD1 is untestable without DNA. The CDR3 contains 12 residues.